This is a list of T cell receptor beta chains from one sample in a study of T cell responses to AZD1222 COVID-19 vaccine. Repertoires were generated with immunoSEQ multiplex PCR, while TCRdb's copy carries only in-frame clones and drops some. The sample carries roughly 140,000 clones, roughly 92% recorded once. The material was peripheral blood, obtained on day 0 of AZD1222 vaccination. The source is an adult in good health. Both conserved end residues are part of each CDR3. The D gene is left open where the match is weak. Size values are once, few and many counts, or a class for expanded clones, and some rows have none.

V: TRBV5-5; size: -; J: TRBJ1-1; D: -; DNA: TGTGCCAGCAGCTCCCGGGGGGGCGGGAGCACTGAAGCTTTCTTT; CDR3: CASSSRGGGSTEAFF
V: TRBV2; size: -; J: TRBJ1-2; D: -; DNA: TGTGCCAGCAGTGCGGTCGGTGACTATGGCTACACCTTC; CDR3: CASSAVGDYGYTF
V: TRBV7-2; size: -; J: TRBJ1-1; D: TRBD1; DNA: TGTGCCAGCAGTCGGGACAGGATGATGAACACTGAAGCTTTCTTT; CDR3: CASSRDRMMNTEAFF
V: TRBV5-1; size: -; J: TRBJ1-2; D: -; DNA: TGCGCCAGCAGCGAGGGTTACTATGGCTACACCTTC; CDR3: CASSEGYYGYTF
V: TRBV19; size: -; J: TRBJ1-5; D: -; DNA: TGTGCCAGTACCCTTGTGGGGGGCGGAAATCAGCCCCAGCATTTT; CDR3: CASTLVGGGNQPQHF
V: TRBV5-1; size: -; J: TRBJ1-5; D: -; DNA: TGCGCCAGCAGCTTGGGGGGTACTCAGCCCCAGCATTTT; CDR3: CASSLGGTQPQHF
V: TRBV3-1/TRBV3-2; size: -; J: TRBJ2-5; D: -; DNA: TGTGCCAGCAGCCAAGCGGCCGGGCCCAGTCAAGAGACCCAGTACTTC; CDR3: CASSQAAGPSQETQYF
V: TRBV10-1; size: -; J: TRBJ2-1; D: -; DNA: TGCGCCAGCAGTGAGTCGAGGGGGGGTTGGAATGAGCAGTTCTTC; CDR3: CASSESRGGWNEQFF
V: TRBV5-6; size: few; J: TRBJ1-2; D: -; DNA: TGTGCCAGCAGCTTGGGAGGGCCCGGCTACACCTTC; CDR3: CASSLGGPGYTF
V: TRBV4-1; size: -; J: TRBJ2-7; D: -; DNA: TGCGCCAGCAGCCAACCCCCGGGGACACCTAAGGTCGAGCAGTACTTC; CDR3: CASSQPPGTPKVEQYF
V: TRBV2; size: -; J: TRBJ2-3; D: -; DNA: TGTGCCAGCGGGGTAGTAAGTACGCAGTATTTT; CDR3: CASGVVSTQYF
V: TRBV7-2; size: -; J: TRBJ2-2; D: TRBD1; DNA: TGTGCCAGCAGCTTAGGGTACAGGGGGCGACGTGGCGGGGAGCTGTTTTTT; CDR3: CASSLGYRGRRGGELFF
V: TRBV5-6; size: -; J: TRBJ2-1; D: -; DNA: TGTGCCAGCAACCTGCCCGGGCCCGGGCTCAATGAGCAGTTCTTC; CDR3: CASNLPGPGLNEQFF
V: TRBV27; size: -; J: TRBJ2-7; D: TRBD1; DNA: TGTGCCAGCAGTTCTAGACAGGGGGCTTCCTACGAGCAGTACTTC; CDR3: CASSSRQGASYEQYF
V: TRBV5-1; size: once; J: TRBJ2-6; D: -; DNA: TGCGCCAGCAGCGCAGGGTTCTCTGGGGCCAACGTCCTGACTTTC; CDR3: CASSAGFSGANVLTF
V: TRBV24-1; size: -; J: TRBJ2-7; D: -; DNA: TGTGCCACCAGTGATTTAGCCGGGGGACGATACGAGCAGTACTTC; CDR3: CATSDLAGGRYEQYF
V: TRBV7-3; size: -; J: TRBJ2-1; D: TRBD2; DNA: TGTGCCAGCAGCTTAATGGGAGCGGGAGTAAGGGGTAATGAGCAGTTCTTC; CDR3: CASSLMGAGVRGNEQFF
V: TRBV7-2; size: -; J: TRBJ1-5; D: TRBD1; DNA: TGTGCCAGCAGCTCGACAGGGGATCAGCCCCAGCATTTT; CDR3: CASSSTGDQPQHF
V: TRBV29-1; size: -; J: TRBJ2-3; D: TRBD1; DNA: TGCAGCGTTGAAGCTGTCCGGGACAGGGGGAGATGGACGCAGTATTTT; CDR3: CSVEAVRDRGRWTQYF
V: TRBV30; size: -; J: TRBJ1-5; D: TRBD1; DNA: TGTGCCTGGAGTGTGAAGGGGGCGCCCAATCAGCCCCAGCATTTT; CDR3: CAWSVKGAPNQPQHF
V: TRBV10-1; size: few; J: TRBJ2-1; D: TRBD2; DNA: TGCGCCAGCAGTCCGGGACTAGCGGGACCGGGGGCCTACAATGAGCAGTTCTTC; CDR3: CASSPGLAGPGAYNEQFF
V: TRBV5-1; size: -; J: TRBJ2-7; D: -; DNA: TGCGCCAGCAGCTTGACAGGTCCCCCTGGCGAGCAGTACTTC; CDR3: CASSLTGPPGEQYF
V: TRBV4-1; size: once; J: TRBJ1-5; D: TRBD1; DNA: TGCGCCAGCAGCCAACAAAGATGGTTCGACAGGGACGCTCAGCCCCAGCATTTT; CDR3: CASSQQRWFDRDAQPQHF
V: TRBV2; size: -; J: TRBJ1-3; D: -; DNA: TGTGCCAGCAGCGGCTTTCGGAGCTCTGGAAACACCATATATTTT; CDR3: CASSGFRSSGNTIYF
V: TRBV5-1; size: -; J: TRBJ2-1; D: -; DNA: TGCGCCAGCAGCTTGGAAGGGCAAACTACAGTGGGTGAGCAGTTCTTC; CDR3: CASSLEGQTTVGEQFF
V: TRBV7-9; size: -; J: TRBJ2-7; D: -; DNA: TGTGCCAGCAGCCCCCCAATGGTAGCGGGACAGTACGAGCAGTACTTC; CDR3: CASSPPMVAGQYEQYF
V: TRBV5-1; size: -; J: TRBJ2-5; D: -; DNA: TGCGCCAGCAGCTTGGCGGAGAACAGGGTAGAGACCCAGTACTTC; CDR3: CASSLAENRVETQYF
V: TRBV6-5; size: -; J: TRBJ1-6; D: TRBD1; DNA: TGTGCCAGCAGTTTCGGACAGGTCCATAATTCACCCCTCCACTTT; CDR3: CASSFGQVHNSPLHF
V: TRBV27; size: -; J: TRBJ1-4; D: -; DNA: TGTGCCAGCTCTACGGTTGGAACTAATGAAAAACTGTTTTTT; CDR3: CASSTVGTNEKLFF
V: TRBV13; size: -; J: TRBJ2-7; D: TRBD1; DNA: TGTGCCAGCAGCTTAACGGGACAGGGGGCTTACGAGCAGTACTTC; CDR3: CASSLTGQGAYEQYF
V: TRBV12-3/TRBV12-4; size: -; J: TRBJ1-2; D: -; DNA: TGTGCCAGTAGGACAGCTAGTAACTATGGCTACACCTTC; CDR3: CASRTASNYGYTF
V: TRBV19; size: -; J: TRBJ1-2; D: -; DNA: TGTGCCAGTAGTCCTGACAGCGGCGGCTACACCTTC; CDR3: CASSPDSGGYTF
V: TRBV9; size: -; J: TRBJ2-2; D: -; DNA: TGTGCCAGCAGCGTAGTTTCGAGGGAGCTGTTTTTT; CDR3: CASSVVSRELFF
V: TRBV5-5; size: -; J: TRBJ2-7; D: -; DNA: TGTGCCAGCAGCCTCTGGGGTCACTACGAGCAGTACTTC; CDR3: CASSLWGHYEQYF
V: TRBV5-4; size: -; J: TRBJ2-5; D: TRBD1; DNA: TGTGCCAGCAGCTCATCGACAGGGGCGGAGACCCAGTACTTC; CDR3: CASSSSTGAETQYF
V: TRBV6-5; size: -; J: TRBJ2-1; D: TRBD2; DNA: TGTGCCAGCACGGGGGAGGGACGCTCCTACAATGAGCAGTTCTTC; CDR3: CASTGEGRSYNEQFF
V: TRBV5-1; size: -; J: TRBJ2-1; D: -; DNA: TGCGCCAGCAGCCCGGGAACAGTCGCGGGTAATGAGCAGTTCTTC; CDR3: CASSPGTVAGNEQFF
V: TRBV6-1; size: -; J: TRBJ1-1; D: TRBD1; DNA: TGTGCCAGCAGTGAAGACAGGGGGGGGACTGAAGCTTTCTTT; CDR3: CASSEDRGGTEAFF
V: TRBV5-1; size: once; J: TRBJ1-2; D: TRBD1; DNA: TGCGCCAGCAGCCGGGGACAGGCCCGGGACTACACCTTC; CDR3: CASSRGQARDYTF
V: TRBV5-1; size: many; J: TRBJ1-1; D: -; DNA: TGCGCCAGCAGCTCTTCTGGGGGACTCAGGGTTTTGAATGCTTTCTTT; CDR3: CASSSSGGLRVLNAFF
V: TRBV10-2; size: -; J: TRBJ2-7; D: TRBD2; DNA: TGCGCCAGCAGTGGGAGCGGGAGAGCCTACGAGCAGTACTTC; CDR3: CASSGSGRAYEQYF
V: TRBV7-9; size: -; J: TRBJ1-2; D: -; DNA: TGTGCCAGCGCTGAAACAGGGCCCCTCTATGGCTACACCTTC; CDR3: CASAETGPLYGYTF
V: TRBV6-1; size: -; J: TRBJ1-5; D: -; DNA: TGTGCCAGCAGTGAATTGGACAGTTATAGCAATCAGCCCCAGCATTTT; CDR3: CASSELDSYSNQPQHF
V: TRBV27; size: -; J: TRBJ2-2; D: -; DNA: TGTGCCAGCAGTTTCCGGACGGTCACGGCCAGGGGGGAGCTGTTTTTT; CDR3: CASSFRTVTARGELFF
V: TRBV28; size: -; J: TRBJ2-7; D: -; DNA: TGTGCCAGCAGCCGGAGCACCTCCTACGAGCAGTACTTC; CDR3: CASSRSTSYEQYF
V: TRBV11-3; size: -; J: TRBJ2-2; D: -; DNA: TGTGCCAGCAGTTTGACGGGCCTACTTACCTCCCAAAGGGAGCTGTTTTTT; CDR3: CASSLTGLLTSQRELFF
V: TRBV28; size: -; J: TRBJ1-3; D: -; DNA: TGTGCCAGCAGTCCTCTCGCCAGGGGAGGAAACACCATATATTTT; CDR3: CASSPLARGGNTIYF
V: TRBV27; size: -; J: TRBJ2-1; D: -; DNA: TGTGCCAGCAAGGGGGACTACAATGAGCAGTTCTTC; CDR3: CASKGDYNEQFF
V: TRBV5-1; size: -; J: TRBJ1-5; D: -; DNA: TGCGCCAGCAGCTTGAGGTTGGCGAGAGTATATAGCAATCAGCCCCAGCATTTT; CDR3: CASSLRLARVYSNQPQHF
V: TRBV14; size: -; J: TRBJ2-2; D: -; DNA: TGTGCCAGCAGCCAAGGAGGGGATTACACCGGGGAGCTGTTTTTT; CDR3: CASSQGGDYTGELFF
V: TRBV3-1/TRBV3-2; size: -; J: TRBJ1-2; D: TRBD1; DNA: TGTGCCAGCAGCCAGGACAGGGCTAACTATGGCTACACCTTC; CDR3: CASSQDRANYGYTF
V: TRBV6-4; size: -; J: TRBJ1-5; D: TRBD1; DNA: TGTGCCAGCAGCCTGACAGGGGGCAATCAGCCCCAGCATTTT; CDR3: CASSLTGGNQPQHF
V: TRBV5-6; size: -; J: TRBJ1-2; D: TRBD1; DNA: TGTGCCAGCAGCTGGGGTCAGGGGGTGGCCTATGGCTACACCTTC; CDR3: CASSWGQGVAYGYTF
V: TRBV7-9; size: once; J: TRBJ1-2; D: -; DNA: TGTGCCAGCAGCTTAATCGGCGGGAACTATGGCTACACCTTC; CDR3: CASSLIGGNYGYTF
V: TRBV5-1; size: -; J: TRBJ2-5; D: -; DNA: TGCGCCAGCAGCTCGGGCGCAAGCTGGGGGGAGACCCAGTACTTC; CDR3: CASSSGASWGETQYF
V: TRBV20-1; size: -; J: TRBJ1-2; D: -; DNA: TGCAGTGCTAGAAGGGACTATGGCTACACCTTC; CDR3: CSARRDYGYTF
V: TRBV19; size: -; J: TRBJ1-1; D: -; DNA: TGTGCCAGTAGTATCGGGGGGACCACTGAAGCTTTCTTT; CDR3: CASSIGGTTEAFF
V: TRBV5-4; size: -; J: TRBJ2-3; D: TRBD1; DNA: TGTGCCAGCAGCCAGACAGGGTACACAGATACGCAGTATTTT; CDR3: CASSQTGYTDTQYF
V: TRBV6-5; size: -; J: TRBJ2-7; D: -; DNA: TGTGCCAGCAGTTACGCGGGTTCAACCTACGAGCAGTACTTC; CDR3: CASSYAGSTYEQYF
V: TRBV4-1; size: -; J: TRBJ1-5; D: TRBD1; DNA: TGCGCCAGCAGCCAAGGCCCCAGGGGGGGGCGTAGCAATCAGCCCCAGCATTTT; CDR3: CASSQGPRGGRSNQPQHF